Sequencing of this TCR beta chain was carried out in a study of technical replicates of blood from a few donors. J gave up 4 bases and V 4 bases, and 7 bases lay outside the gene matches. The V gene's germline CDR1 is MGHRA and CDR2 YSYEKL. CDR3 length equals 17 residues. Method: immunoSEQ multiplex PCR; TCRdb's copy keeps in-frame clones and lacks some. Among 95,000 or so clones listed, about 95% were seen once. The source is a human donor in good health. The V and J genes are TRBV4-1 and TRBJ2-3, with TRBD2 identical over 14 bases. The sample was T cells isolated from PBMCs. The CDR3 DNA is TGCGCCAGCAGCCGGCCGGGACTAGCGGGAGAGGCAGATACGCAGTATTTT. It codes for CASSRPGLAGEADTQYF.